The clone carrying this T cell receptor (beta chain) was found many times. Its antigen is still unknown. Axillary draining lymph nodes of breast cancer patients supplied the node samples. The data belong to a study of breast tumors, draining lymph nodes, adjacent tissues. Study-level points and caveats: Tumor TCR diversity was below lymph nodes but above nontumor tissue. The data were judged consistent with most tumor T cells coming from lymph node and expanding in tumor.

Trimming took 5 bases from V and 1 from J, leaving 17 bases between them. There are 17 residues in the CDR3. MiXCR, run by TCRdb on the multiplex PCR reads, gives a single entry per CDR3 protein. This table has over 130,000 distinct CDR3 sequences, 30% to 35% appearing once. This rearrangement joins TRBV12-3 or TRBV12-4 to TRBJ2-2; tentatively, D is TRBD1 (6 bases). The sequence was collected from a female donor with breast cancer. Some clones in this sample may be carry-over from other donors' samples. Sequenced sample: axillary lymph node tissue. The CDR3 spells CASSLTTGTRNTGELFF. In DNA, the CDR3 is TGTGCCAGCAGTCTCACGACCGGGACACGGAACACCGGGGAGCTGTTTTTT.